This T cell receptor (beta chain) appears in the sequencing data of a study of siplizumab effects on memory and regulatory T cells. With regard to this clone: Its antigen is undetermined.

Sequencing was performed with immunoSEQ multiplex PCR; in TCRdb, only in-frame clones are kept and a portion is missing. The table has about 100,000 clones, roughly 90% seen once. The CDR3 contains 17 residues. Study conclusions and caveats: Roughly 75-96% of proliferating clones (CD4+ or CD8+) could not be assigned a naive or memory phenotype. Siplizumab, the agent tested, significantly reduced alloreactive sequences traceable to unstimulated CD4+ memory cells. Suppression by proliferating Tregs derived from siplizumab cultures was not verified.

The sequence came from a human donor in good health. This chain connects TRBV21-1 to TRBJ2-3; the table's D call TRBD1 went unverified against the DNA. TRBV21-1 is termed a pseudogene. Source material: CD4+ T cells sorted from blood. The CDR3 DNA sequence: TGTGCCAGCAGCAAGGGGGGGGGACAGGGTCCCTCAGATACGCAGTATTTT. The encoded protein is CASSKGGGQGPSDTQYF.